These T cell receptor beta chains were read from a single sample in a study of CD8+CD57+ T cells in acquired aplastic anemia. TCRdb itself ran the reads through MiXCR, one entry per CDR3 protein. The table includes roughly 200,000 distinct CDR3 sequences, roughly 55% detected once. Material: sorted CD4+, CD8+, or CD8+CD57+ T cells (not recorded which) from PBMCs. The source of these receptors is a human donor in good health. Each CDR3 is given with its conserved first and last residue. A D gene is named only where the DNA matches it firmly. Clone size is not always given. Where it is, it says once, few, many or a class for expanded clones.

>TRBJ2-5|13|TRBV7-6|.|.
CASRSTVQRTCGF
TGTGCCAGCAGATCGACAGTCCAGAGGACTTGTGGCTTC
>TRBJ1-5|16|TRBV24-1|TRBD1|.
CATSDSGQGSNQPQHF
TGTGCCACCAGTGATTCCGGACAGGGTAGCAATCAGCCCCAGCATTTT
>TRBJ1-4|14|TRBV19|.|.
CASSIRGFNEKLFF
TGTGCCAGTAGTATCCGGGGATTCAATGAAAAACTGTTTTTT
>TRBJ2-3|16|TRBV6-2/TRBV6-3|.|.
CASNIPRNPSTDTQYF
TGTGCCAGCAACATTCCGAGGAATCCTAGCACAGATACGCAGTATTTT
>TRBJ2-7|13|TRBV7-7|TRBD1|.
CASSPRTGLEQYF
TGTGCTAGCAGCCCCCGGACAGGGCTCGAGCAGTACTTC
>TRBJ2-3|15|TRBV10-3|TRBD2|.
CASRDRGGGPDTQYF
TGTGCCAGCAGAGATCGGGGCGGGGGGCCAGATACGCAGTATTTT
>TRBJ2-7|13|TRBV13|TRBD1|.
CASSPVRGHEQYF
TGTGCCAGCAGCCCCGTGAGGGGGCACGAGCAGTACTTC
>TRBJ1-1|14|TRBV7-3|TRBD1|.
CASSLNPGGTEAFF
TGTGCCAGCAGCTTAAACCCAGGGGGCACTGAAGCTTTCTTT
>TRBJ2-5|14|TRBV20-1|.|many
CSASYGSEGETQYF
TGCAGTGCTAGTTACGGCTCCGAAGGAGAGACCCAGTACTTC
>TRBJ2-1|13|TRBV12-3/TRBV12-4|.|.
CASRETSSNEQFF
TGTGCCAGCAGGGAGACTAGTTCCAATGAGCAGTTCTTC
>TRBJ1-1|15|TRBV15|TRBD1|.
CATSREPGQGVEAFF
TGTGCCACCAGCAGAGAACCGGGACAGGGGGTTGAAGCTTTCTTT
>TRBJ1-4|13|TRBV20-1|.|few
CSARGRADEKLFF
TGCAGTGCTAGAGGTCGGGCAGATGAAAAACTGTTTTTT
>TRBJ1-6|19|TRBV15|.|few
CATSSGQTVTYSYNSPLHF
TGTGCCACCAGCAGTGGTCAGACAGTTACCTACTCCTATAATTCACCCCTCCACTTT
>TRBJ1-2|14|TRBV20-1|.|few
CSARYPSRLAGYTF
TGCAGTGCTAGATACCCTTCCAGACTTGCTGGCTACACCTTC
>TRBJ2-6|17|TRBV7-9|TRBD2|few
CASSLGLAGAGANVLTF
TGTGCCAGCAGCCTCGGACTAGCGGGGGCTGGGGCCAACGTCCTGACTTTC
>TRBJ1-1|12|TRBV7-9|.|.
CASSLEAREAFF
TGTGCCAGCAGCTTAGAGGCCAGGGAAGCTTTCTTT
>TRBJ1-1|15|TRBV19|TRBD1|.
CASSTVTGASTEAFF
TGTGCCAGTAGTACCGTTACAGGGGCGAGCACTGAAGCTTTCTTT
>TRBJ2-1|13|TRBV2|.|few
CASSVFTYNEQFF
TGTGCCAGCAGTGTCTTCACATACAATGAGCAGTTCTTC
>TRBJ1-2|13|TRBV10-3|TRBD1|few
CAITLDRDYGYTF
TGTGCCATCACCCTCGACAGGGACTATGGCTACACCTTC
>TRBJ2-7|15|TRBV7-2|TRBD2|.
CASSLDLAGTYEQYF
TGTGCCAGCAGCTTAGATCTAGCGGGGACCTACGAGCAGTACTTC
>TRBJ2-5|14|TRBV10-3|.|.
CASSYDVNQETQYF
TGTGCCAGCAGTTACGACGTAAATCAAGAGACCCAGTACTTC
>TRBJ1-2|11|TRBV9|.|.
CASRPFWGYTF
TGTGCCAGCAGGCCCTTTTGGGGCTACACCTTC
>TRBJ1-6|15|TRBV9|.|once
CASGTSGAENSPLHF
TGTGCCAGCGGGACTAGCGGGGCGGAAAATTCACCCCTCCACTTT
>TRBJ2-7|14|TRBV2|.|.
CASSEDGRASEQYF
TGTGCCAGCAGTGAAGACGGCCGAGCGAGCGAGCAGTACTTC
>TRBJ2-7|13|TRBV7-6|.|.
CASSLLRAYEQYF
TGTGCCAGCAGCTTACTCCGGGCTTACGAGCAGTACTTC
>TRBJ1-4|15|TRBV24-1|.|.
CAIQSQGLHNEKLFF
TGTGCCATTCAATCACAGGGCCTTCATAATGAAAAACTGTTTTTT
>TRBJ1-1|18|TRBV19|.|.
CASSIESGRPNMNTEAFF
TGTGCCAGTAGTATAGAATCAGGACGACCTAATATGAACACTGAAGCTTTCTTT
>TRBJ2-5|15|TRBV4-3|.|many
CASSQAPTGAETQYF
TGCGCCAGCAGCCAAGCCCCCACCGGGGCGGAGACCCAGTACTTC
>TRBJ2-3|14|TRBV20-1|TRBD2|once
CSARGGGFTDTQYF
TGCAGTGCTAGAGGGGGGGGATTCACAGATACGCAGTATTTT
>TRBJ2-5|11|TRBV11-3|.|.
CASSLGGTQYF
TGTGCCAGCAGCTTAGGGGGGACCCAGTACTTC
>TRBJ2-3|15|TRBV6-5|.|.
CASSYGGGPTDTLYF
TGTGCCAGCAGTTACGGGGGGGGGCCCACAGATACGCTGTATTTT
>TRBJ2-3|13|TRBV29-1|.|.
CSGAPTSTDTQYF
TGCAGCGGCGCACCAACTAGCACAGATACGCAGTATTTT
>TRBJ1-1|13|TRBV7-6|.|.
CASGLGKNTEAFF
TGCGCCAGCGGCTTAGGCAAGAACACTGAAGCTTTCTTT
>TRBJ2-1|17|TRBV2|TRBD2|.
CASRWTSGGSSYNEQFF
TGTGCCAGCAGGTGGACTAGCGGGGGGTCCTCCTACAATGAGCAGTTCTTC
>TRBJ1-6|16|TRBV5-1|.|.
CASSLAPGAGNSPLHF
TGCGCCAGCAGCTTGGCACCGGGGGCAGGTAATTCACCCCTCCACTTT
>TRBJ2-7|14|TRBV7-9|.|.
CASSPKGGFGEQYF
TGTGCCAGCAGCCCCAAAGGGGGATTCGGCGAGCAGTACTTC
>TRBJ1-2|12|TRBV5-1|.|.
CASSAQNYGYTF
TGCGCCAGCAGCGCACAAAACTATGGCTACACCTTC
>TRBJ2-3|14|TRBV2|.|.
CASSAGTGTDTQYF
TGTGCCAGCAGCGCCGGGACCGGCACAGATACGCAGTATTTT